This is a list of T cell receptor beta chains from one sample in a study of PD-1 blockade in classical Hodgkin lymphoma. Repertoires were generated with immunoSEQ multiplex PCR, while TCRdb's copy carries only in-frame clones and drops some. The sample comprises several thousand clones, 65% to 85% of which are singletons, and 25% to 30% rests with the top ten. Sequencing was performed on peripheral blood mononuclear cells (PBMCs), taken before the fourth cycle of nivolumab. The receptors stem from a human donor with classical Hodgkin lymphoma. Both conserved end residues are trimmed from each CDR3. Each record gives: V gene, J gene, CDR3 protein.

TRBV11-2	TRBJ1-2	ASSLAGSSSVYGYT
TRBV7-8	TRBJ1-6	ASSLASAPLH
TRBV5-1	TRBJ2-2	ASSFQAGNTGELF
TRBV29-1	TRBJ1-1	SVERENTEAF
TRBV19	TRBJ1-5	ASSIVGGHSNQPQH
TRBV14	TRBJ2-7	ASSQGLAGPYEQY
TRBV14	TRBJ1-4	ASSQGNRWADQREKLF
TRBV13	TRBJ1-1	ATKTGGLGTEAF
TRBV5-1	TRBJ2-1	ASSFLSGGEQF
TRBV5-1	TRBJ1-2	ASSLGQGSRDGYT
TRBV6-5	TRBJ2-7	ASTQGRSYEQY
TRBV27	TRBJ2-7	ASSLGAGSFEQY
TRBV5-8	TRBJ1-1	ASSLRGATEAF
TRBV10-3	TRBJ2-3	AISEYLGTDTQY
TRBV10-2	TRBJ1-5	ASSGGGRSNQPQH
TRBV18	TRBJ2-4	ASSPKSGENIQY
TRBV29-1	TRBJ2-7	SARTAFWEQY
TRBV2	TRBJ1-5	ASSEQGVQPQH
TRBV10-1	TRBJ1-2	ASNGQGLSGYT
TRBV7-2	TRBJ1-2	ASSLGWSRGPNYGYT
TRBV29-1	TRBJ1-2	SVPSGTHQGYT
TRBV9	TRBJ2-7	ASSAGDGTYEQY
TRBV10-3	TRBJ1-1	AIRGMGTEAF
TRBV6-1	TRBJ1-1	ASRDRAATEAF
TRBV6-5	TRBJ2-3	ASSWGDTQY
TRBV6-5	TRBJ2-3	ASSARDQASDTQY
TRBV6-6	TRBJ1-2	ASSLITIRGYT
TRBV7-2	TRBJ2-3	ASSQGTINTDTQY
TRBV7-9	TRBJ1-5	ASSLATGGGQPQH
TRBV19	TRBJ1-5	ASSMVDNQPQH
TRBV15	TRBJ1-5	ATSRFVSNQPQH
TRBV14	TRBJ2-7	ASSQYFRGPYEQY
TRBV7-9	TRBJ2-7	ASSVFEEQY
TRBV4-2	TRBJ2-5	ASSQTMTSVQETQY
TRBV5-1	TRBJ1-1	ASSYLMGGGNTEAF
TRBV19	TRBJ1-5	ASSIVSRFIQGNQPQH
TRBV7-2	TRBJ2-1	ASSLGRGGYNEQF
TRBV6-5	TRBJ1-5	ASSYGGGNQPQH
TRBV29-1	TRBJ2-5	SVEGMRDSPLSQY
TRBV11-2	TRBJ1-2	ASSLVRGQGFYGYT
TRBV2	TRBJ2-3	ASRSRDSLNTQY
TRBV19	TRBJ2-1	ASSIAGGLSSYNEQF
TRBV27	TRBJ1-3	ASSLHSGNTIY
TRBV15	TRBJ2-7	ATSRPPGTGNYEQY
TRBV27	TRBJ1-2	ASSAAANYGYT
TRBV19	TRBJ2-2	ASTKLRGVELF
TRBV7-8	TRBJ2-6	ASSLVGGPSGANVLT